This entry lists 4 T cell receptor beta chains sequenced from one sample in a study of T cell repertoires in cytomegalovirus infection. Via MiXCR, TCRdb re-called the reads, giving one row per CDR3 protein. Among 750,000 to 950,000 distinct CDR3 sequences listed, 25% to 30% were seen once. These receptors lack a known antigen. The sequencing used cultured CD8+ T cells from PBMCs, collected from culture after CMV antigen stimulation. The receptors come from a human donor in good health (CMV status not recorded). Some clones in this sample may be carry-over from other donors' samples.

This clonotype showed up many times. The chain has TRBV7-2 and TRBJ1-6; TRBD1 agrees at 9 bases. Per germline, CDR1 SGHTA and CDR2 FQGNSA. V shed 5 bases and J 10 bases; nucleotides not matched to a gene: 9. The CDR3 totals 15 residues. Written as DNA, the CDR3 is TGTGCCAGCAGCCCGAGGACAGGGGAGGAATCACCCCTCCACTTT. This gives the protein CASSPRTGEESPLHF.

Many counts were recorded for this clonotype. The chain employs TRBV7-2 and TRBJ2-6; D unresolved. Trimming pared 5 bases from V and 0 bases from J, leaving 5 bases between. This CDR3 is built from 14 residues. Germline CDR1 and CDR2: SGHTA and FQGNSA. CDR3 nucleotides: TGTGCCAGCAGCGACACCTCTGGGGCCAACGTCCTGACTTTC. Its translation is CASSDTSGANVLTF.

In its sample, this clonotype was seen a few times. In DNA form, the CDR3 reads TGTGCCAGCAGTTTCCCGGGCTCCCCTAACTGGCATTTT. This gives the protein CASSFPGSPNWHF. V usage is TRBV6-1 and J usage is TRBJ1-5; D is undetermined. Trimming shortened V by 5 bases and J by 15 bases, and 20 bases separated the two germline ends. CDR3 length: 13 residues. The germline V gene has CDR1 MNHNS and CDR2 SASEGT.

V gene TRBV6-6 combines with J gene TRBJ1-4; 8 nucleotides line up with TRBD1. V shed 2 bases, J shed 10 bases, and the junction held 18 bases outside the gene matches. The CDR3 runs 18 residues. Per germline, CDR1 MNHNY and CDR2 SVGAGI (reference sequence). The CDR3 coding sequence is TGTGCCAGCAGTTACCTATGGGACAGGAGCGCCAAAATGGGAAAACTGTTTTTT. It specifies CASSYLWDRSAKMGKLFF.